This TCR beta chain appears in the sequencing data of a study of cytomegalovirus exposure and HLA in healthy donors (dated by TCRdb to the late 2010s). As for the study more broadly: An earlier analysis of roughly 610 of the donors reported 276 Gb of sequence data and around 120 million unique TCR beta sequences obtained from about 179 million T cells. Several DR-DQ haplotypes were handled as single units for association and clustering, since linkage in the cohort was strong. The study combined high-throughput TCR immunosequencing, statistical association of individual TCRs with disease status, and machine learning to predict cytomegalovirus infection status. In addition to the first cohort of 666 subjects, a separate validation cohort of approximately 120 different subjects was used. In a later analysis, previously published TCR beta repertoires from several hundred donors were re-analyzed and high-resolution HLA genotyping was added so that TCR occurrence patterns could be studied. In a later genetic analysis, genome-wide SNP genotypes for about 55% of the roughly 670 donors were used, and that subset was treated as a discovery cohort. The study aimed to test whether signatures of past pathogen exposure could be identified by cataloging public T cell receptors. The study used immunosequencing to profile the T cell repertoires of some 600 subjects and linked those repertoires to cytomegalovirus serostatus. Donor age, sex, ethnicity and CMV serostatus were compiled alongside the repertoire data. About 280 gigabases of sequencing data and approximately 85 million unique TCR sequences were included in an early release covering under 650 HLA-typed donors. An earlier analysis of around 640 of the donors used high-throughput TCR beta sequencing to judge whether each TCR beta V gene segment behaved as functional or pseudogenic. The number of donors typed differed by locus, with about 629-640 for A, B, C, DRB1 and DQB1, around 500 for DQA1, approximately 570 for DPA1, and some 440 for DPB1. On average, over 200,000 unique TCR beta nucleotide sequences were sequenced per donor among about 400 genotyped donors of the cohort, with roughly 18% of those sequences being non-productive. Of the 300 to 500 genotyped donors, roughly 76% were placed in the genetic ancestry cluster associated with self-reported Caucasian donors. HLA typing covered class I and class II loci at four-digit resolution. Every discovery cohort repertoire had been produced on one sequencing platform. The later analysis used no new phenotypic data to find candidate immune exposures, relying instead on TCR beta sequences and their occurrence across donors. Overall study outcomes, separate from this receptor: For the cohort, immune exposure information was limited to CMV serostatus. According to a later analysis, parvovirus B19, influenza, CMV and Epstein-Barr virus appeared linked to several top co-occurrence clusters. Across donors, most TCR sequences were observed very rarely, whereas some public TCRs were present in many individuals. HLA typing was unavailable for some donors at each locus, so association tests used only the typed subset. A group of highly shared sequence variants was considered likely to be a technical artifact of the sequencing pipeline. In a later genetic analysis, fewer N-insertions in productive TCRs were reported among donors in an Asian-associated ancestry cluster than the 666-donor mean. In vitro tests confirmed that a few of the cytomegalovirus-associated TCR beta chains recognize cytomegalovirus antigens. A further reported finding was that TCR beta sequences accurately predicted the HLA-A and HLA-B alleles for most subjects in the first cohort. Compared with equally common non-associated chains, HLA-associated TCR beta chains in a later analysis were more clonally expanded and had lower generation probabilities. In a later genetic analysis, a missense DCLRE1C variant was associated with V-gene and J-gene trimming of TCR beta chains, and the association was replicated in an independent cohort. This cohort had only TCR beta chains sequenced, and the lack of alpha or paired-chain data limited which features could be detected. Roughly uniform sequencing depth across donors was assumed in presence/absence analyses, although this assumption may not hold. Correlated functional status among segregating V segments might be attributable to linkage disequilibrium, but an unknown experimental factor could not be ruled out. Cytomegalovirus status was reported to be diagnosed by the classifier with high specificity and sensitivity in both the original and validation cohorts. When HLA alleles, especially DR and DQ, strongly co-occurred, attributing TCR associations to individual alleles was difficult. A later analysis associated about 17,000 TCR beta sequences with specific HLA alleles at a false discovery rate of 0.05. According to a later analysis, TCR association rates differed among HLA loci, with DRB1 alleles showing the most associated TCRs and HLA-C alleles showing the fewest. The study listed 150 to 200 TCR beta chains as associated with cytomegalovirus. The authors suggested that the approach could potentially be extended to other disease states and immunological phenotypes. Broadly in line with IMGT annotations, most TCR beta V segments showed up in productive rearrangements about 87% or about 30% of the time in an earlier analysis of 450 to 600 of the donors. According to a later analysis, most CMV-associated TCR beta chains appeared to be HLA-restricted, and the HLA associations seemed to be driven largely by CMV exposure. The earlier analysis of some 560 of the donors excluded around 17 rarely observed V segments, including chromosome 9 orphons, because counts were too low.

Library creation used the immunoSEQ multiplex PCR assay. For the multiplex PCR, a mixture combining 60 forward primers for TCR Vbeta segments and 13 reverse primers for TCR Jbeta segments was used. The CDR3 region of rearranged TCR beta genes was amplified from genomic DNA with a multiplex PCR assay. Amplified TCR beta libraries were sequenced as 87-base-pair reads on the Illumina HiSeq System. Per the authors' processing: A later analysis tallied around 82 million unique TCR beta chains across the 700 or so repertoires, and about 12 million of those chains were shared by two or more donors. Raw reads were error-corrected and collapsed into unique sequences by a nearest-neighbor algorithm in which closely related sequences were merged to remove PCR and sequencing errors. To assign V, D and J gene segments, CDR3 sequences were aligned to IMGT reference sequences. For a sequence to be retained, a match of at least six nucleotides was required to both a V gene segment and a J gene segment. Rearrangements were called productive when the CDR3 lacked stop codons and stayed in frame with V and J; all others were non-productive. CDR3 was defined according to IMGT convention as the region running from the second conserved V-encoded cysteine to the conserved J-encoded phenylalanine. Sequences without an unambiguous match to a single V gene segment were excluded from the earlier analysis of 450 to 750 of the donors. An earlier analysis of 450 to 650 of the donors called V segments functional above 56.7% productive rearrangements and segregating when the between-donor standard deviation exceeded 5%. To diagnose cytomegalovirus status from the catalog of TCR beta chain sequences, a statistical classification framework was built. In a later analysis, TCR nucleotide sequences were compared against IMGT/GENE-DB human TR gene sequences so that V and J genes could be assigned. In a later analysis, CDR3 sequences and most-parsimonious VDJ recombination scenarios were assigned using the TCRdist pipeline. A later analysis defined each TCR beta chain by its CDR3 amino acid sequence plus V-gene family, and excluded reads lacking a unique V-gene family. In a later analysis, 450 to 600 highly shared, low-generation-probability nucleotide sequences were removed to address suspected cross-contamination and a sequencing artifact. For each public chain, a later analysis derived a clonal expansion index from normalized ranks of inferred template counts within each repertoire. Generation probabilities in a later analysis came from a VDJ recombination model fitted to out-of-frame rearrangements, and those results were checked against IGoR. Hypergeometric tests were used in a later analysis to score TCR-TCR, TCR-HLA and TCR-CMV co-occurrence, with a repertoire-size bias correction applied to the TCR pairs. A later analysis estimated false discovery rates by permuting HLA or CMV assignments 20 times. In a later analysis, co-occurring TCRs were grouped with DBSCAN, and TCRdist sequence similarity was added when clustering was performed within HLA-allele-positive subsets. For co-occurrence clustering, repertoires with fewer than 30,000 or more than 120,000 public chains were excluded, along with several repertoires with anomalous nucleotide sharing. The immuneACCESS repertoire file appears here via TCRdb, limited to in-frame rearrangements. These files lack a portion of the clones; in checked studies, under half of the deficit traces to unresolved V genes, and the cause of the others is not known. D and trimming were read from the DNA, whereas the V and J calls and clone size are those reported in that table. This sample is represented by 110,000 or so clones; 65% to 85% of them were singletons. 2.5% to 3.5% of the sample comes from the top ten.

The cohort was made up of approximately 670 healthy bone marrow donors. At the time of sampling, all cohort members were nominally healthy, though unrecorded immune exposures were likely present. The donor was CMV seropositive and belonged to the group of some 290 seropositive cohort members. Every donor gave a peripheral blood sample, and the peripheral blood mononuclear cells from that sample were used for TCR beta sequencing. The Qiagen DNeasy Blood Extraction Kit was used to extract genomic DNA from the blood cell samples. Comments on this clone: The target of this receptor is not known. Per-base quality was not reported, and no clone a single base away is much larger than it.

Source material: PBMCs. The origin of this receptor is a woman aged 40 to 49 in good health and CMV-seropositive.

In nucleotide form, the sequence is TGCGCCAGCAGCAACGGACAGGGTCCCGGAAACACCATATATTTT. The encoded protein is CASSNGQGPGNTIYF. The rearrangement joined TRBV4-3 to TRBJ1-3; the junction holds 8 bases that match TRBD1. The CDR3 covers 15 residues, taking in both the cysteine and the phenylalanine. Only the CDR3 DNA stays, 45 bases, in frame from base 1. The germline V and J ends show losses of 5 bases and 4 bases respectively, and no gene match explains 7 bases of the junction. As encoded in the germline V gene, CDR1 is LGHNA while CDR2 is YSLEER.